This entry lists 17 T cell receptor beta chains sequenced from one sample in a study of blood T cell repertoires in COVID-19. Assay used: immunoSEQ multiplex PCR; TCRdb lists only in-frame clones, some missing. Altogether roughly 250,000 clones are present, roughly 89% being singletons, with the ten largest covering 0.7% to 0.9%. The sample was peripheral blood. Receptors were obtained from a man younger than 40 with acute or convalescent COVID-19.

The chain has TRBV20-1 and TRBJ2-7; 7 nucleotides agree with TRBD1. Germline trimming cut 0 bases from V and 11 bases from J; bases unmatched to any gene: 4. Germline CDR1 DFQATT, CDR2 SNEGSKA (reference sequence). The CDR3 contains 11 residues. CDR3 sequence (DNA): TGCAGTGCTAGAGATCGGGACAGTAAGTACTTC. It yields the protein CSARDRDSKYF.

This clone was recorded a few times. V usage is TRBV5-1 and J usage is TRBJ1-4; D gene uncertain. The CDR3 is 14 amino acids. Trimming pared 1 base from V and 7 bases from J, leaving 11 bases between. The V gene's germline CDR1 is SGHRS and CDR2 YFSETQ. CDR3 nucleotide sequence: TGCGCCAGCAGCTTGAGTTCGGCGGGTGAAAAACTGTTTTTT. Encoded protein: CASSLSSAGEKLFF.

The gene calls are TRBV6-5 and TRBJ2-2, with 7 bases matching TRBD1. CDR3 size: 15 residues. Unmatched junction bases numbered 8, after V lost 4 bases and J lost 6 bases. The germline CDR1 and CDR2 sequences are MNHEY and SVGAGI. The DNA for the CDR3 is TGTGCCAGCAGTTTCGACACCCAGGGGGCCGGGGAGCTGTTTTTT. Its protein is CASSFDTQGAGELFF.

Details on this clone: It is unclear where the CDR3 begins or ends on the DNA, so no DNA is shown, and the CDR3 is as TCRdb lists it. The V gene is TRBV5-5, the J gene TRBJ2-2; the table assigns TRBD2, which was not confirmed against the DNA. CDR1 and CDR2 from the germline V gene are SGHKS and YYEKEE (reference sequence). Including both end residues, the CDR3 is 18 amino acids long. The CDR3 here is CASSLRIDPHTTPGSCFF.

DNA for the CDR3: TGTGCCAGCTCAGGGGGGTCACAAGAGACCCAGTACTTC. It is translated as CASSGGSQETQYF. The V call is TRBV18, the J call TRBJ2-5, with a possible D match to TRBD2 (6 bases). Trimming removed 5 bases at V and 2 bases at J, with 9 bases between. Germline CDR1 KGHSH, CDR2 LQKENI. This CDR3 contains 13 residues. The variable domain in full, completed from reference TRBV18 and TRBJ2-5, reads NAGVMQNPRHLVRRRGQEARLRCSPMKGHSHVYWYRQLPEEGLKFMVYLQKENIIDESGMPKERFSAEFPKEGPSILRIQQVVRGDSAAYFCASSGGSQETQYFGPGTRLLVL.

V is TRBV5-1 and J is TRBJ2-7; the D gene is possibly TRBD2 (6 bases). Germline CDR1 is SGHRS and CDR2 is YFSETQ. V was cut by 5 bases and J by 2 bases, with 14 bases left in between. This CDR3 has 14 residues. The CDR3 region has the DNA TGCGCCAGCAGGCCGGGACTTGCCACCTACGAGCAGTACTTC. The encoded protein is CASRPGLATYEQYF.

The chain joins TRBV6-5 to TRBJ2-3; 11 bases align to TRBD2. The CDR3 is made up of 14 amino acids. The V and J ends lost 5 bases and 5 bases, in that order; junction bases with no gene match: 3. The germline V gene encodes CDR1 MNHEY and CDR2 SVGAGI. The chain's CDR3 is CASSLAGGGDTQYF. CDR3 sequence (DNA): TGTGCCAGCAGTCTAGCGGGAGGAGGAGATACGCAGTATTTT.

The count of this clone is one. The V gene is TRBV3-1 (or the pseudogene TRBV3-2), the J gene TRBJ2-1, with TRBD2 identical over 11 bases. Germline lookup yields CDR1 LGHDT and CDR2 YNNKEL (reference sequence). V dropped 6 bases and J dropped 8; count of bases not matched to a gene: 9. The CDR3 runs 15 residues. CDR3 nucleotide sequence: TGTGCCAGCAGTCGTCCGGGACTAGCGGAATATGAGCAGTTCTTC. Its translation: CASSRPGLAEYEQFF.

This clone was counted a single time. The genes are TRBV19 and TRBJ2-5; D gene unclear. The CDR3 totals 11 residues. V was shortened by 7 bases and J by 7 bases, with 10 bases between the two germline ends. Germline values: CDR1 LNHDA, CDR2 SQIVND (reference sequence). Written as DNA, the CDR3 is TGTGCCAGTAACTTACCGGGGACCCAGTACTTC. Its translation: CASNLPGTQYF.

The gene calls are TRBV10-1 and TRBJ2-7, with D possibly TRBD2 on 5 matching bases. The CDR3 is made up of 16 amino acids. The V gene's germline CDR1 is WNHNN and CDR2 SYGVQD (reference sequence). Trimming took 4 bases from V and 6 from J, leaving 22 bases between them. The CDR3 DNA reads TGCGCCAGCAGTGGGCCGATTAGCGCTGGAAGGAGCGAGCAGTACTTC. This encodes CASSGPISAGRSEQYF.

The chain couples TRBV9 to TRBJ2-4; 11 bases map to TRBD2. The germline V gene has CDR1 SGDLS and CDR2 YYNGEE. Trimming removed 6 bases from V and 3 bases from J; junction bases left unmatched: 8. This CDR3 is 16 amino acids long. The CDR3 coding sequence is TGTGCCAGCAAACTAGCGGGAGTTCGAGGCAAAAACATTCAGTACTTC. Its translation is CASKLAGVRGKNIQYF.

The V call is TRBV28, the J call TRBJ2-2; 7 bases align to TRBD2. Germline trimming cut 2 bases from V and 4 bases from J; bases unmatched to any gene: 4. The length of the CDR3 is 15 residues. CDR1 is MDHEN and CDR2 is SYDVKM in the germline V gene. The CDR3 region has the DNA TGTGCCAGCAGTTTAGCGGGAGCTAGCACCGGGGAGCTGTTTTTT. Protein sequence: CASSLAGASTGELFF.

The J gene is TRBJ1-4, the V gene TRBV28; D unclear. The germline V gene has CDR1 MDHEN and CDR2 SYDVKM. CDR3 length: 14 residues. V lost 4 bases and J 8 bases, leaving 14 bases between the germline ends. The CDR3 DNA is TGTGCCAGCAGTTCTGGCCCCTCAGTCGAAAAACTGTTTTTT. It codes for CASSSGPSVEKLFF.

This clone occurred once. The rearrangement joins TRBV5-1 to TRBJ2-7; D ambiguous. This CDR3 has 13 residues. The germline CDR1 and CDR2 sequences are SGHRS and YFSETQ. With 2 bases removed from V and 5 bases from J, the gap between germline ends came to 11 bases. The CDR3 DNA follows: TGCGCCAGCAGCTTACAAGTAACCGACGAGCAGTACTTC. This translates into CASSLQVTDEQYF.

The chain carries TRBV7-4 and TRBJ1-4; D possibly corresponds to TRBD1 (5 bases). The V gene's germline CDR1 is SGHVT and CDR2 SQSDAQ. The CDR3 covers 13 residues. Trimming removed 8 bases at V and 14 bases at J, with 21 bases between. The CDR3 region is CASVGPNSEGLFF. The CDR3 DNA reads as TGTGCCAGCGTCGGTCCAAACTCGGAGGGGCTGTTTTTT.

V and J are TRBV28 and TRBJ2-7; TRBD2 aligns across 8 bases. Germline V gives CDR1 MDHEN, CDR2 SYDVKM. Germline trimming cut 4 bases from V and 9 bases from J; bases unmatched to any gene: 14. The length of the CDR3 is 15 residues. In DNA, the CDR3 is TGTGCCAGCAGTTCCCGAACCACGACTAGCGTTCGGCAGTACTTC. It specifies CASSSRTTTSVRQYF.

V is TRBV24-1 and J is TRBJ2-5; D perhaps matches TRBD1 (5 bases). Trimming shortened V by 4 bases and J by 2 bases, and 16 bases separated the two germline ends. The CDR3 loop spans 16 amino acids. Germline V gene lookup returns CDR1 KGHDR and CDR2 SFDVKD. Here the CDR3 DNA reads TGTGCCACCAGTGACACTGGGGCTATCCCGCAAGAGACCCAGTACTTC. Translated, it gives CATSDTGAIPQETQYF.